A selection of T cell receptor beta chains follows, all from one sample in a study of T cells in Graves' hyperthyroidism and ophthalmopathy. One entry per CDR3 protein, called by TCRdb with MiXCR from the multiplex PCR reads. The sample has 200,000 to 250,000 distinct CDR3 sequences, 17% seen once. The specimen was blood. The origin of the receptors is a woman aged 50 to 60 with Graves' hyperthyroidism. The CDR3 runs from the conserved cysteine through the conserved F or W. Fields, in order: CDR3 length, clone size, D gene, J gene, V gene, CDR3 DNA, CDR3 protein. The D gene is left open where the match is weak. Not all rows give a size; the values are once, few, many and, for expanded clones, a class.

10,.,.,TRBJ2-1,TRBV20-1,TGCAGTGCCGCCGTCGATGAGCAGTTCTTC,CSAAVDEQFF
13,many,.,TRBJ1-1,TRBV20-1,TGCAGTGCTAGTAAGGATCAAGGGGACGAAGCTTTCTTT,CSASKDQGDEAFF
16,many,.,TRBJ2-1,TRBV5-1,TGCGCCAGCAGTCTAACCGGGACAAGCTCCTACAATGAGCAGTTCTTC,CASSLTGTSSYNEQFF
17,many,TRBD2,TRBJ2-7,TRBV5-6,TGTGCCAGCAGCTTCCGACTAGCGGGAGGTCCGACGAGCGAGCAGTACTTC,CASSFRLAGGPTSEQYF
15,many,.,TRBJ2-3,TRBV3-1,TGTGCCAGCAGCCAAATGGGGACTGGCACAGATACGCAGTATTTT,CASSQMGTGTDTQYF
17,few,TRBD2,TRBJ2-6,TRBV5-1,TGCGCCAGCAGCCTCAGCGGGAGTTCGCCTGGGGCCAACGTCCTGACTTTC,CASSLSGSSPGANVLTF
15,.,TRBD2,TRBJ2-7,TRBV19,TGTGCCAGTAGTATTTTGCTGACTAGCGGGAGGAGCATGTACTTC,CASSILLTSGRSMYF
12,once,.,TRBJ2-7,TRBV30,TGTGCCTGGAGTAAAGGATCCTACGAGCAGTACTTC,CAWSKGSYEQYF
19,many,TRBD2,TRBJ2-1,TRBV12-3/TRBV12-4,TGTGCCAGCAGTATCAGACAGACGGGGACTAGCGGGAGAGTAGATGAGCAGTTCTTC,CASSIRQTGTSGRVDEQFF
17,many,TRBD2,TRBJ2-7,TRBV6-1,TGTGCCAGCAGTTCCTCCGGACTAGCGGGAGGGCAGTACGAGCAGTACTTC,CASSSSGLAGGQYEQYF
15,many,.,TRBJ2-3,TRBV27,TGTGCCAGCAGTTTTCGCGTAGGATCCACAGATACGCAGTATTTT,CASSFRVGSTDTQYF
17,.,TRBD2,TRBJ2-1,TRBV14,TGTGCCAGCAGCCCCAGGGTAGCGGGAGTAATTGGGAATGAGCAGTTCTTC,CASSPRVAGVIGNEQFF
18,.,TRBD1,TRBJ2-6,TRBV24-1,TGTGCCACCAGTGAAAGGGACAGGGGCCGCTCTGGGGCCAACGTCCTGACTTTC,CATSERDRGRSGANVLTF
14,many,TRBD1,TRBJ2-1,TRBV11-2,TGTGCCAGCAGCTTAGGACAGGGGTTCAATGAGCAGTTCTTC,CASSLGQGFNEQFF
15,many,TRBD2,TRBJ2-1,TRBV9,TGTGCCAGCAGCGAGACTAGCGGGGGTGTCGATGAGCAGTTCTTC,CASSETSGGVDEQFF
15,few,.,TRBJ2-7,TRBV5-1,TGCGCCAGCCAAATACGCGGGACAGCTGATTACGAGCAGTACTTC,CASQIRGTADYEQYF
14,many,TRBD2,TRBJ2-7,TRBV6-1,TGTGCCAGCATAGGGACTAGCGGAGCCTACGAGCAGTACTTC,CASIGTSGAYEQYF
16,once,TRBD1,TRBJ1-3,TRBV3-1,TGTGCCAGCAGCCTCGACAGGGGGCATCGTGGAAACACCATATATTTT,CASSLDRGHRGNTIYF
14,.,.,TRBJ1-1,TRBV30,TGTGCCTGGAGGGAACAGGGAGCGAACACTGAAGCTTTCTTT,CAWREQGANTEAFF
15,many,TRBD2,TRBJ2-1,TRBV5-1,TGCGCCAGCAGCTTAGCGGGACGCGATTACAATGAGCAGTTCTTC,CASSLAGRDYNEQFF
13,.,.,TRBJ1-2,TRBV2,TGTGCCAGCAGTGAGTATCGACAGCGTGGCTACACCTTC,CASSEYRQRGYTF
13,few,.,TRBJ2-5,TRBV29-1,TGCAGCGCTGGACAGAGACAACAAGAGACCCAGTACTTC,CSAGQRQQETQYF
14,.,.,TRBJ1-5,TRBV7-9,TGTGCCAGCAGCTTAGGGGTTTCCCCCCAGCCCCAGCATTTT,CASSLGVSPQPQHF
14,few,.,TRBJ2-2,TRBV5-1,TGCGCCAGGAGAATACGAGGAGGCCCCGGGGAGCTGTTTTTT,CARRIRGGPGELFF
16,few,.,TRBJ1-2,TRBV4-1,TGCGCCAGCAGCCTTAATCTCGACGGAAATAACTATGGCTACACCTTC,CASSLNLDGNNYGYTF
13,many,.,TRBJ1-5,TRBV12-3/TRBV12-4,TGTGCCAGCAGTTGGGCAGCAAATCAGCCCCAGCATTTT,CASSWAANQPQHF
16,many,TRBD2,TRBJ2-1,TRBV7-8,TGTGCCAGCAGCCCCTATGGCCTAGCGGATTACAATGAGCAGTTCTTC,CASSPYGLADYNEQFF
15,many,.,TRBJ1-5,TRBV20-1,TGCAGTGCAGCGGCCTTTACCGTGGGTAATCAGCCCCAGCATTTT,CSAAAFTVGNQPQHF
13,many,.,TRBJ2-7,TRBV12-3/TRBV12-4,TGTGCCAGCAGGCTGGGGTCCTCCTACGAGCAGTACTTC,CASRLGSSYEQYF
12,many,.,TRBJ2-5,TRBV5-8,TGTGCCAGCAGTCGACAGCAAGAGACCCAGTACTTC,CASSRQQETQYF
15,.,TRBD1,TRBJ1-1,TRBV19,TGTGCCAGTAGTAGAGGGACAGGGTTGCGGACTGAAGCTTTCTTT,CASSRGTGLRTEAFF
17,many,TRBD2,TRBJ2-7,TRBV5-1,TGCGCCAGCAGCTTGGGGAGTGGCGGGAGAAGCCCCTACGAGCAGTACTTC,CASSLGSGGRSPYEQYF
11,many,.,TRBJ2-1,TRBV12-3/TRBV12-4,TGTGCCAGCACCCTTGGCGGGGAGCAGTTCTTC,CASTLGGEQFF
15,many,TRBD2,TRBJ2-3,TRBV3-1,TGTGCCAGCAGCCCTACGCCGGGAGGCGCAGATACGCAGTATTTT,CASSPTPGGADTQYF
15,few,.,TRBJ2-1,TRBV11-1,TGTGCCAGCAGCCTGGGACTCCTTAATCACAATGAGCAGTTCTTC,CASSLGLLNHNEQFF
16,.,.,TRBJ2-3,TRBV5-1,TGCGCCAGCAGTTCTTTCAACCGGGACCCCGTAGAGGCGCAGTATTTT,CASSSFNRDPVEAQYF
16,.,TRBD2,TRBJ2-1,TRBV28,TGTGCCAGCAGACCATCAACTAGCGGGAGGGTTAATGAGCAGTTCTTC,CASRPSTSGRVNEQFF
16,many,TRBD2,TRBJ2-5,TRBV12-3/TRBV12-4,TGTGCCAGCAGTTTTATGCTAGCGGGAGAATCTGAGACCCAGTACTTC,CASSFMLAGESETQYF
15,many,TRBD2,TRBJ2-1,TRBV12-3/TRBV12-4,TGTGCCAGCAGCCGCGGGACTAGCGGGGCCAATGAGCAGTTCTTC,CASSRGTSGANEQFF
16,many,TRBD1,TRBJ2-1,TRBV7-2,TGTGCCAGCAGGTACCGGTCCGGGACAGGGGGCCATGAGCAGTTCTTC,CASRYRSGTGGHEQFF
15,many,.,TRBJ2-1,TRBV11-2,TGTGCCAGCAGCTTAGGCCAGGGAGGTTACAATGAGCAGTTCTTC,CASSLGQGGYNEQFF
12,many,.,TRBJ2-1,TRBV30,TGTGCCTGGACTCTAGTGGACAATGAGCAGTTCTTC,CAWTLVDNEQFF
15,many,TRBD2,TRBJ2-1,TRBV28,TGTGCCAGCAGTTTAGAGGGCGGGAGGGACAATGAGCAGTTCTTC,CASSLEGGRDNEQFF
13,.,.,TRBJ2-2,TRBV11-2,TGTGCCAGCAGCAGGAGTCACACCGGGGAGCTGTTTTTT,CASSRSHTGELFF
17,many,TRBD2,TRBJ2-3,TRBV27,TGTGCCAGCAGTTTATGGACTAGCGGGGGGTTCACAGATACGCAGTATTTT,CASSLWTSGGFTDTQYF
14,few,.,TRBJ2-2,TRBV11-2,TGTGCCAGCAGCTTACGCCCGAACACCGGGGAGCTGTTTTTT,CASSLRPNTGELFF
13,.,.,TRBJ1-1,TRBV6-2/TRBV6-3,TGTGCCAGCAGCTCCCGGAATGGAAATGAAGCTTCCTTT,CASSSRNGNEASF
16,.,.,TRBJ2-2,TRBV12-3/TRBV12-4,TGTGCCAGCAGTTTATATAACAGGGAAGACACCGGGGAGCTGTTTTTT,CASSLYNREDTGELFF
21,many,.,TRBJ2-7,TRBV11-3,TGTGCCAGCAGCTTCCCCCAATCGTCCGGCGGGCAGGGGATCCCCTTCTACGAGCAGTACTTC,CASSFPQSSGGQGIPFYEQYF
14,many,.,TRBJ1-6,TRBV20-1,TGCAGTGCTACCTCGACAGGAGGAAATTCACCCCTCCACTTT,CSATSTGGNSPLHF
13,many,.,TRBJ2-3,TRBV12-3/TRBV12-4,TGTGCCAGCAGTTTATCCCTCAAAGATACGCAGTATTTT,CASSLSLKDTQYF
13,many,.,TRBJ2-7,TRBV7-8,TGTGCCAGCAGCCCCCCGACTAGCTACGAGCAGTACTTC,CASSPPTSYEQYF
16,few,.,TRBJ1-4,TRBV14,TGTGCCAGCAGCCAAGTGACAACGCGGAATAATGAAAAACTGTTTTTT,CASSQVTTRNNEKLFF
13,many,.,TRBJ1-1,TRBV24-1,TGTGCCACCAGGGACAGCCTGAACACTGAAGCTTTCTTT,CATRDSLNTEAFF